This entry concerns a single TCR beta chain. Antigen unknown. The assay was immunoSEQ multiplex PCR, and TCRdb's table has in-frame clones only and misses some. This sample carries 95,000 to 130,000 clones, 90% to 95% of them seen once, and the ten largest clones take 2.9%. These data come from a study of T cell responses to AZD1222 COVID-19 vaccine. Study-level results: Among spike-specific TCRs, nearly half reportedly target unmutated variant regions. Donors were mostly white British, more females; clonal diversity possibly underestimated. Spike-specific TCR breadth and depth went up after people got two AZD1222 doses.

V lost 4 bases and J lost 4; bases outside the gene matches: 9. Germline CDR1 and CDR2: MDHEN and SYDVKM. The CDR3 contains 17 residues. This chain uses TRBV28 with TRBJ2-7; 14 bases are a match to TRBD2. Sequenced here: peripheral blood, sampled on day 0 of AZD1222 vaccination. This clonotype originated in an adult in good health. CDR3 in DNA: TGTGCCAGCAGTTCCCCCGGGACTAGCGGGAGTGCGTACGAGCAGTACTTC. Translation gives CASSSPGTSGSAYEQYF.